The clone carrying this T cell receptor beta chain was seen only once. Its cognate antigen is unknown. Assay: immunoSEQ multiplex PCR; the TCRdb copy retains only in-frame clones and omits some. The sample has roughly 9,000 clones, roughly 71% seen once. These data come from a study of T cells in pancreatic ductal adenocarcinoma. With 3 bases removed from V and 2 bases from J, the gap between germline ends came to 5 bases. Germline V gene lookup returns CDR1 KGHSH and CDR2 LQKENI. The CDR3 is 14 residues long. Study-level points and caveats: Enrichment of CD45RO+ effector over naive T cells in tumors may bias clonality. The resected pancreatic cancer cohort was biased toward the minority with early-stage disease. Tumor samples had fewer productive templates and approximately 7.9-fold fewer unique clonotypes than blood.

The selected patients with pancreatic ductal adenocarcinoma had surgery but no neoadjuvant therapy. This TCR was sampled from a human donor with pancreatic ductal adenocarcinoma. The source material was pancreatic tumor tissue. The V gene is TRBV18, the J gene TRBJ2-6; D remains ambiguous. The CDR3 DNA is TGTGCCAGCTCACCCGAGACTGGGGCCAACGTCCTGACTTTC. Protein product: CASSPETGANVLTF.